The clone carrying this T cell receptor (beta chain) was counted between two and nine times. Its target is unknown. Method: immunoSEQ multiplex PCR; TCRdb's copy keeps in-frame clones and lacks some. The sample lists 110,000 to 150,000 clones, 88% seen once, with 2.5% to 3.5% in the top ten. This sample was included in a study of T cell responses to AZD1222 COVID-19 vaccine. The study's findings and limits: White British people made up most donors, females outnumbered males, and clonal diversity was possibly underestimated.

With 4 bases clipped from V and 9 bases from J, the junction kept 8 bases outside the gene matches. The germline V gene encodes CDR1 SGDLS and CDR2 YYNGEE. The CDR3 spans 15 residues. This chain uses TRBV9 with TRBJ1-6; 9 nucleotides align to TRBD1. The sequenced sample was peripheral blood, obtained 28 days after the second AZD1222 dose. This clonotype originated in an adult who received the AZD1222 COVID-19 vaccine. CDR3 in amino acids: CASSPRDRVRSPLHF. The CDR3 DNA follows: TGTGCCAGCAGCCCTCGGGACAGGGTGCGTTCACCCCTCCACTTT.